This passage covers 28 T cell receptor beta chains from one sample sequenced in a study of CD8+CD57+ T cells in acquired aplastic anemia. All sequencing subjects had displayed CD8+CD57+ cell expansion on flow cytometry. Genomic DNA provided the template from which TCR beta VDJ and CDR3 profiles were obtained. MiXCR, run by TCRdb on the reads, gives a single entry per CDR3 protein. The data show approximately 470,000 distinct CDR3 sequences, around 33% seen once. Sequencing was performed on sorted CD4+, CD8+, or CD8+CD57+ T cells (not recorded which) from PBMCs. These receptors were collected from a human donor with aplastic anemia.

This clonotype appeared a single time. The conserved phenylalanine or tryptophan normally closing the CDR3 is absent here, so this likely arose from a read error. The DNA is left out, because the CDR3 cannot be placed on it with certainty; the CDR3 is given as TCRdb lists it. The chain joins TRBV25-1 to TRBJ1-5. CDR1 MGHDK and CDR2 SYGVNS come from the germline V gene. The CDR3 is 18 residues long, counting both termini. The CDR3 protein is CASSGSGGKNCSLFDRSL.

This clonotype was counted many times. The chain combines TRBV15 with TRBJ2-7; D gene uncertain. With 5 bases removed from V and 2 bases from J, the gap between germline ends came to 10 bases. Germline V CDR1 and CDR2: LNHNV, YYDKDF (reference sequence). The CDR3 has 13 amino acids. This CDR3 reads CATSQRATYEQYF. CDR3 sequence (DNA): TGTGCCACCAGCCAGCGAGCTACCTACGAGCAGTACTTC.

For this clonotype: One end of the junction varies from germline; a read error may be responsible. This sequence joins TRBV7-3 and TRBJ2-5, with D perhaps matching TRBD2 (7 bases). The CDR3 length is 14 residues. Germline loops: CDR1 SGHTA, CDR2 FQGTGA. The CDR3: CTSSLGGRQETQYF. CDR3 coding DNA: TGTACCAGCAGCTTGGGGGGGCGCCAAGAGACCCAGTACTTC.

In this sample, this clonotype turned up once. This chain connects TRBV10-1 to TRBJ2-7; 10 bases match TRBD1. CDR1 is WNHNN, CDR2 SYGVQD, per germline (reference sequence). Trimming took 10 bases from V and 3 from J; bases not matched to a gene: 3. The length of the CDR3 is 12 residues. The CDR3 coding sequence is TGCGCCATCCGGACAGGGGGCTACGAGCAGTACTTC. It encodes CAIRTGGYEQYF.

The CDR3 spells CASTPGPGLARATDTQYF. The CDR3 DNA reads TGTGCCAGCACCCCGGGTCCGGGACTAGCGAGAGCAACAGATACGCAGTATTTT. V usage is TRBV11-1 and J usage is TRBJ2-3; 10 bases map to TRBD2. The germline V gene has CDR1 SGHAT and CDR2 FQDESV (reference sequence). J lost 3 bases, V lost 7 bases, and 16 bases had no gene match. This CDR3 is built from 18 residues.

This clonotype was observed at least ten times. This chain joins TRBV2 and TRBJ1-5; a possible D gene is TRBD1 (6 bases). The germline V and J ends were trimmed by 4 bases and 5 bases, with 12 bases remaining between them. CDR3 length: 14 residues. Germline CDR1 and CDR2: SNHLY and FYNNEI. The CDR3: CASSVSRGDQPQHF. DNA for the CDR3: TGTGCCAGCAGTGTCTCCAGGGGTGATCAGCCCCAGCATTTT.

The chain recombines TRBV11-1 with TRBJ2-3; no clear D gene. Germline V CDR1 and CDR2: SGHAT, FQDESV (reference sequence). The germline V and J ends were trimmed by 1 base and 2 bases, with 10 bases remaining between them. This CDR3 comprises 15 residues. The CDR3 spells CASSLDLRTTDTQYF. CDR3 nucleotide sequence: TGTGCCAGCAGCTTAGATTTGAGGACCACAGATACGCAGTATTTT.

This clonotype was picked up many times. This chain joins TRBV7-3 and TRBJ1-1; no reliable D call. From germline, CDR1 is SGHTA and CDR2 FQGTGA. Trimming took 4 bases from V and 3 from J, leaving 6 bases between them. This CDR3 comprises 12 residues. CDR3 DNA: TGTGCCAGCAGCTCTTGGGACACTGAAGCTTTCTTT. Its translation is CASSSWDTEAFF.

The chain combines TRBV7-3 with TRBJ1-1; D ambiguous. V lost 5 bases to trimming and J lost 7 bases, with 14 bases between them. This CDR3 spans 13 amino acids. Germline CDR1 SGHTA, CDR2 FQGTGA. The CDR3 reads CASSQLVSLEAFF. DNA for the CDR3: TGTGCCAGCAGCCAGCTAGTATCCCTTGAAGCTTTCTTT.

The J gene is TRBJ1-2, the V gene TRBV10-3, with TRBD1 as a possible D gene (5 bases). Germline CDR1 ENHRY, CDR2 SYGVKD. The V and J ends lost 7 bases and 4 bases respectively, with 7 bases between them. The CDR3 is 11 residues long. This CDR3 is CAITQGYGYTF. CDR3 nucleotide sequence: TGTGCCATCACTCAGGGCTATGGCTACACCTTC.

The CDR3 sequence: CASSLAANNPSYEQYF. The CDR3 DNA reads TGTGCCAGCAGTTTAGCGGCGAATAACCCCTCCTACGAGCAGTACTTC. The rearrangement uses TRBV12-3 or TRBV12-4 and TRBJ2-7, with no clear D. The CDR3 covers 16 residues. V gave up 0 bases and J gave up 0 bases, with 12 bases separating them.

As concerns this clonotype: Just one base apart from a much larger clone, this may be a read error. The rearrangement uses TRBV7-3 and TRBJ1-2; 10 bases are shared with TRBD1. This CDR3 is built from 13 residues. Germline V lookup: CDR1 SGHTA, CDR2 FQGTGA. The CDR3 bases are TGTGCCAGCAGCTTGACAGGGGGCTCTGGCCACACCTTC. Translation: CASSLTGGSGHTF.

The sample holds many counts of this clonotype. J is TRBJ1-2 and V is TRBV9, with D tentatively TRBD1 (5 bases). The germline CDR1 and CDR2 sequences are SGDLS and YYNGEE. The CDR3 is 15 amino acids. V lost 4 bases and J lost 4, with 17 bases in between. CDR3 bases: TGTGCCAGCAGCCCCCAGGACACCTTCGGCTATGGCTACACCTTC. Protein sequence: CASSPQDTFGYGYTF.

This chain uses TRBV5-1 with TRBJ2-7; the D is unclear. V shed 0 bases and J shed 2 bases, with 9 bases lying between them. The V gene's germline CDR1 is SGHRS and CDR2 YFSETQ. The CDR3 sequence is 14 residues long. DNA for the CDR3: TGCGCCAGCAGCTTGGATGGGTTGACCTACGAGCAGTACTTC. It encodes CASSLDGLTYEQYF.

As for this clonotype: A much larger clone is a single base away; this may be a read error. V is TRBV19 and J is TRBJ1-1; 8 bases match TRBD1. The CDR3 extends over 15 amino acids. Germline-derived CDR1 and CDR2 are LNHDA and SQIVND (reference sequence). V gave up 6 bases and J gave up 1 base; unmatched junction bases: 7. In DNA form, the CDR3 reads TGTGCCAGTAGGAATGGACAGGGAGGGAACACTGAAGCTTTCTTT. Its translation: CASRNGQGGNTEAFF.

The rearrangement uses TRBV19 and TRBJ1-1; 7 bases line up with TRBD1. CDR1 LNHDA and CDR2 SQIVND come from the germline V gene (reference sequence). V lost 5 bases, J lost 1 base, and 10 bases stayed unmatched. CDR3 size: 16 residues. In DNA form, the CDR3 reads TGTGCCAGTAGTTCCAGGACAGGAAGGAAGAACACTGAAGCTTTCTTT. As protein: CASSSRTGRKNTEAFF.

This clonotype was counted a few times. The chain employs TRBV18 and TRBJ2-7, with no clear D. Germline V CDR1 and CDR2: KGHSH, LQKENI. The CDR3 loop spans 13 amino acids. The V and J ends lost 3 bases and 3 bases respectively, with 9 bases between them. The CDR3 sequence is CASSPDLSYEQYF. CDR3 DNA: TGTGCCAGCTCACCGGATTTAAGCTACGAGCAGTACTTC.

This sequence joins TRBV12-3 or TRBV12-4 and TRBJ2-5, with a possible D match to TRBD1 (7 bases). V shed 6 bases and J shed 7 bases, with 21 bases lying between them. The CDR3 contains 15 residues. Written as DNA, the CDR3 is TGTGCCAGCAGCGCTAGCACAGGGGCGGGGAGGACCCAGTACTTC. Its protein is CASSASTGAGRTQYF.

A few counts support this clonotype. The rearrangement uses TRBV5-4 and TRBJ1-1; perhaps TRBD1 as D (5 bases). The CDR3 has 15 amino acids. Germline V gene lookup returns CDR1 SGHNT and CDR2 YYREEE (reference sequence). Trimming took 0 bases from V and 0 from J, leaving 9 bases between them. In nucleotides, the CDR3 is TGTGCCAGCAGCTTGGGACAGTACATGAACACTGAAGCTTTCTTT. This sequence encodes CASSLGQYMNTEAFF.

The chain uses TRBV30 and TRBJ1-5, with 8 bases matching TRBD1. The ends lost 3 bases at V and 1 base at J; junction bases unmatched: 11. This CDR3 region has 17 residues. Germline values: CDR1 GTSNPN, CDR2 SVGIG (reference sequence). CDR3: CAWSRGQGGGSNQPQHF. DNA for the CDR3: TGTGCCTGGAGCCGAGGACAGGGAGGAGGCAGCAATCAGCCCCAGCATTTT.

This clonotype was seen at least ten times. V is TRBV29-1 and J is TRBJ1-1, with D tentatively TRBD1 (5 bases). Germline V gene data show CDR1 as SQVTM and CDR2 as ANQGSEA. With 1 base removed from V and 7 bases from J, the gap between germline ends came to 25 bases. The CDR3 is 17 residues long. CDR3 sequence reads: CSVEGVGREFLSNEAFF. CDR3 in DNA: TGCAGCGTTGAAGGGGTGGGCAGGGAGTTTCTAAGCAATGAAGCTTTCTTT.

The CDR3 DNA reads TGTGCCAGTAGTATCGGAGGGACAGGGCATAGCTACACCTTC. Translated: CASSIGGTGHSYTF. This rearrangement joins TRBV19 to TRBJ1-2; TRBD1 matches 9 bases. The CDR3 extends over 14 amino acids. Germline V CDR1 and CDR2: LNHDA, SQIVND (reference sequence). Unmatched junction bases numbered 8, after V lost 3 bases and J lost 9 bases. The whole variable domain, remainder taken from reference TRBV19 and TRBJ1-2, is DGGITQSPKYLFRKEGQNVTLSCEQNLNHDAMYWYRQDPGQGLRLIYYSQIVNDFQKGDIAEGYSVSREKKESFPLTVTSAQKNPTAFYLCASSIGGTGHSYTFGSGTRLTVV.

As regards this clonotype: This may come from a read error, since a much larger clone is one base off. J is TRBJ2-7 and V is TRBV25-1, with D tentatively TRBD2 (6 bases). This CDR3 has 14 residues. CDR1 is MGHDK, CDR2 SYGVNS, per germline. CDR3 in amino acids: CPSSEEGGAYEQYF. Written as DNA, the CDR3 is TGTCCCAGCAGTGAAGAAGGCGGGGCCTACGAGCAGTACTTC.

The V gene is TRBV5-4, the J gene TRBJ2-3; no reliable D call. Germline V lookup: CDR1 SGHNT, CDR2 YYREEE (reference sequence). This CDR3 is built from 12 residues. This CDR3 reads CATVGGTDTQYF. CDR3 nucleotide sequence: TGTGCTACCGTGGGTGGTACAGATACGCAGTATTTT.

The chain links TRBV19 to TRBJ2-2, with 8 nucleotides matching TRBD2. Germline V gene data show CDR1 as LNHDA and CDR2 as SQIVND (reference sequence). V gave up 4 bases and J gave up 3 bases; unmatched junction bases: 4. This CDR3 is built from 15 residues. The CDR3 sequence: CASSTQRGHTGELFF. CDR3 sequence (DNA): TGTGCCAGTAGTACACAGCGGGGGCACACCGGGGAGCTGTTTTTT.

This chain links TRBV15 with TRBJ2-7; TRBD2 matches 9 bases. The CDR3 spans 16 residues. Germline assignment: CDR1 LNHNV and CDR2 YYDKDF (reference sequence). Trimming at V came to 5 bases and at J to 7 bases, leaving 15 bases not matched to a gene. As DNA, the CDR3 is TGTGCCACCAGCGAAGAGGTAATAGCGGGGGCGCGTGAGCAGTACTTC. Translated: CATSEEVIAGAREQYF.

The sample holds many counts of this clonotype. The chain joins TRBV29-1 to TRBJ2-7, with TRBD2 matching 14 bases. The CDR3 is 16 residues long. Germline V gene lookup returns CDR1 SQVTM and CDR2 ANQGSEA. Unmatched junction bases numbered 10, after V lost 6 bases and J lost 3 bases. The CDR3 loop reads CSVLGTSGSPNYEQYF. CDR3 bases: TGCAGCGTCTTAGGGACTAGCGGGAGCCCTAACTACGAGCAGTACTTC.

This clonotype was counted only a few times. V gene TRBV19 combines with J gene TRBJ1-3, with TRBD1 matching over 7 bases. The CDR3 is 16 residues long. With V trimmed by 5 bases and J by 0 bases, 7 bases remained unmatched. CDR1 is LNHDA and CDR2 is SQIVND in the germline V gene (reference sequence). For the CDR3, the DNA is TGTGCCAGTAGTTTTCGACAGGGCAACTCTGGAAACACCATATATTTT. As protein: CASSFRQGNSGNTIYF.